A single sample gave rise to the 31 T cell receptor beta chains below, sequenced in a study of beta chain features in type 1 diabetes. Reverse transcribing all isolated RNA meant expressed TCRB transcripts were sequenced. Repertoires were generated with immunoSEQ multiplex PCR, while TCRdb's copy carries only in-frame clones and drops some. The sample lists 810,000 or so clones; 15% to 20% were seen once. Specimen: naive CD4+ T cells from blood. The receptors were sampled from a woman between 18 and 29 years old in good health.

This clone turned up a few times. V gene TRBV5-4 combines with J gene TRBJ2-3, with TRBD1 matching 8 bases. J lost 3 bases, V lost 1 base, and 1 base had no gene match. Looked up from germline, CDR1 is SGHNT and CDR2 is YYREEE (reference sequence). The CDR3 contains 14 residues. CDR3 nucleotide sequence: TGTGCCAGCAGCTTGAGACAGGGGACAGATACGCAGTATTTT. The encoded protein is CASSLRQGTDTQYF.

CDR3 loop: CASTRSGGSYNEQFF. The CDR3, as DNA: TGTGCCAGCACCCGGAGTGGCGGCTCCTACAATGAGCAGTTCTTC. The V gene is TRBV5-4, the J gene TRBJ2-1; D remains ambiguous. The CDR3 is 15 residues long. Germline CDR1 and CDR2: SGHNT and YYREEE (reference sequence). V shed 6 bases and J shed 0 bases, with 13 bases lying between them.

The chain joins TRBV4-3 to TRBJ2-3; TRBD2 matches at 11 bases. CDR1 and CDR2 from the germline V gene are LGHNA and YSLEER. The CDR3 runs 16 residues. Trimming removed 3 bases from V and 3 bases from J; junction bases left unmatched: 5. The CDR3 DNA is TGCGCCAGCAGCCAGAGCCCTAGCGGGGGGACAGATACGCAGTATTTT. Its protein product is CASSQSPSGGTDTQYF.

This clone has only a few counts. The rearrangement links TRBV27 to TRBJ2-1, with a possible D match to TRBD1 (6 bases). Germline lookup yields CDR1 MNHEY and CDR2 SMNVEV (reference sequence). The CDR3 has 17 residues. Trimming removed 1 base at V and 3 bases at J, with 16 bases between. In nucleotides, the CDR3 is TGTGCCAGCAGTTTATTCCTACCGGGACAAAGCTACAATGAGCAGTTCTTC. This translates into CASSLFLPGQSYNEQFF.

This chain links TRBV7-9 with TRBJ1-4; D might be TRBD1 (6 bases). Germline CDR1 and CDR2: SEHNR and FQNEAQ (reference sequence). With 4 bases removed from V and 4 bases from J, the gap between germline ends came to 13 bases. This CDR3 contains 15 residues. CDR3 sequence reads: CASSSLGQINEKLFF. In nucleotides, the CDR3 is TGTGCCAGCAGCTCCCTAGGACAGATTAATGAAAAACTGTTTTTT. Using reference TRBV7-9 and TRBJ1-4 for the parts outside the CDR3, the full variable domain is DTGVSQNPRHKITKRGQNVTFRCDPISEHNRLYWYRQTLGQGPEFLTYFQNEAQLEKSRLLSDRFSAERPKGSFSTLEIQRTEQGDSAMYLCASSSLGQINEKLFFGSGTQLSVL.

This clone was seen only a few times. The chain uses TRBV4-2 and TRBJ2-2; 7 bases are a match to TRBD1. The germline gives CDR1 LGHNA, CDR2 YNFKEQ. The CDR3 has 16 amino acids. The ends lost 4 bases at V and 6 bases at J; junction bases unmatched: 11. CDR3 amino acids: CASSRKRGLVSGELFF. The CDR3 DNA reads as TGTGCCAGCAGCCGGAAGAGGGGGCTAGTTTCCGGGGAGCTGTTTTTT.

In this sample, this clone turned up a few times. The chain has TRBV6-1 and TRBJ1-5; D is possibly TRBD1 (6 bases). Germline V gene sequence: CDR1 MNHNS, CDR2 SASEGT. V was cut by 1 base and J by 0 bases, with 7 bases left in between. The CDR3 sequence is 15 residues long. CDR3 sequence reads: CASSEGQVSNQPQHF. The CDR3 region has the DNA TGTGCCAGCAGTGAAGGACAGGTTAGCAATCAGCCCCAGCATTTT.

V gene TRBV7-2 combines with J gene TRBJ2-7; 9 bases line up with TRBD2. V dropped 1 base and J dropped 4; count of bases not matched to a gene: 5. Germline assignment: CDR1 SGHTA and CDR2 FQGNSA. CDR3 length equals 15 residues. The CDR3 DNA reads as TGTGCCAGCAGCTTAGTCTCTGCGGGAGGGTACGAGCAGTACTTC. It specifies CASSLVSAGGYEQYF.

This chain uses TRBV11-1 with TRBJ2-7; D unresolved. Trimming cost V 1 base and J 4 bases, with 5 bases left between them. The CDR3 contains 12 residues. Germline loops: CDR1 SGHAT, CDR2 FQDESV (reference sequence). The DNA for the CDR3 is TGTGCCAGCAGCTTAGTTAGGTACGAGCAGTACTTC. Translated: CASSLVRYEQYF.

This clone was seen a few times. This sequence joins TRBV15 and TRBJ2-7, with no clear D. This CDR3 is 13 amino acids long. Germline V gene sequence: CDR1 LNHNV, CDR2 YYDKDF (reference sequence). Trimming left V 0 bases short and J 3 bases short, with 6 bases between. CDR3 residues: CATSRDLYYEQYF. In nucleotides, the CDR3 is TGTGCCACCAGCAGAGATCTTTACTACGAGCAGTACTTC.

This clone has only a few counts. V usage is TRBV4-1 and J usage is TRBJ2-3; D is undetermined. V gave up 1 base and J gave up 2 bases, with 10 bases separating them. Germline V gene lookup returns CDR1 MGHRA and CDR2 YSYEKL. CDR3 length equals 15 residues. This chain's CDR3 is CASSQVRQATDTQYF. In DNA form, the CDR3 reads TGCGCCAGCAGCCAAGTTAGGCAGGCCACAGATACGCAGTATTTT.

This clone was counted a few times. The chain recombines TRBV4-3 with TRBJ2-7, with 7 bases that match TRBD2. V lost 1 base, J lost 2 bases, and 5 bases stayed unmatched. This CDR3 has 15 residues. Germline loops: CDR1 LGHNA, CDR2 YSLEER. The CDR3 nucleotides are TGCGCCAGCAGCCAAGGAGCGGGATTCACCTACGAGCAGTACTTC. The encoded protein is CASSQGAGFTYEQYF.

The chain combines TRBV7-8 with TRBJ2-5; 16 nucleotides agree with TRBD2. J lost 5 bases, V lost 4 bases, and 4 bases had no gene match. The CDR3 runs to 16 residues. The germline CDR1 and CDR2 sequences are SGHVS and FQNEAQ. The CDR3, as DNA: TGTGCCAGCAGCTGGGGACTAGCGGGAGGGCCTGAGACCCAGTACTTC. Translated, it gives CASSWGLAGGPETQYF.

The chain employs TRBV7-3 and TRBJ2-5; 8 bases are shared with TRBD1. V lost 6 bases and J lost 4; bases outside the gene matches: 4. The germline gives CDR1 SGHTA, CDR2 FQGTGA. This CDR3 comprises 13 residues. The CDR3 nucleotides are TGTGCCAGCAGTGGACAGGGTGGAGAGACCCAGTACTTC. Encoded protein: CASSGQGGETQYF.

This clone was seen more than once but under ten times. V gene TRBV4-2 combines with J gene TRBJ1-1; the match to TRBD1 covers 9 bases. V shed 1 base, J shed 1 base, and the junction held 4 bases outside the gene matches. CDR1 is LGHNA, CDR2 YNFKEQ, per germline. This CDR3 has 16 residues. CDR3 loop: CASSQGPTGGNTEAFF. CDR3 nucleotide sequence: TGTGCCAGCAGCCAAGGTCCGACAGGGGGGAACACTGAAGCTTTCTTT.

The CDR3: CASRAGTAYEQYF. The CDR3 bases are TGTGCCAGTAGGGCCGGGACAGCATACGAGCAGTACTTC. This chain uses TRBV19 with TRBJ2-7, with TRBD1 identical over 7 bases. CDR1 LNHDA and CDR2 SQIVND come from the germline V gene (reference sequence). The CDR3 length is 13 residues. J gave up 4 bases and V 6 bases, and 6 bases lay outside the gene matches. The whole variable domain, filled in from reference TRBV19 and TRBJ2-7, reads DGGITQSPKYLFRKEGQNVTLSCEQNLNHDAMYWYRQDPGQGLRLIYYSQIVNDFQKGDIAEGYSVSREKKESFPLTVTSAQKNPTAFYLCASRAGTAYEQYFGPGTRLTVT.

The chain joins TRBV11-2 to TRBJ2-7; no firm D call. V dropped 3 bases and J dropped 1 base, with 13 bases sitting between them. Per the germline V gene, CDR1 is SGHAT and CDR2 is FQNNGV. The CDR3 contains 15 residues. The CDR3 region is CASSFGQVGSYEQYF. In DNA, the CDR3 is TGTGCCAGCAGCTTCGGCCAGGTCGGTTCCTACGAGCAGTACTTC.

This clone was seen more than once but under ten times. The sample has other DNA sequences that encode this CDR3 too. The V call is TRBV28, the J call TRBJ1-2; TRBD1 matches at 7 bases. Germline CDR1 MDHEN, CDR2 SYDVKM. Trimming took 6 bases from V and 4 from J; bases not matched to a gene: 5. The CDR3 runs 13 residues. CDR3 coding DNA: TGTGCCAGCAGCCCCGGGACAGTCTATGGCTACACCTTC. Its translation: CASSPGTVYGYTF.

The chain couples TRBV4-3 to TRBJ1-1, with D perhaps TRBD1 (5 bases). V gave up 3 bases and J gave up 3 bases, with 11 bases separating them. The CDR3 spans 14 residues. Germline loops: CDR1 LGHNA, CDR2 YSLEER. The CDR3 spells CASSQGLFDTEAFF. CDR3 coding DNA: TGCGCCAGCAGCCAGGGGCTGTTCGACACTGAAGCTTTCTTT.

This clone has only a few counts. The DNA of the CDR3 is TGTGCCAGCAGTTACTCGGCGAGTAACCTCCTAGGGACCCAGTACTTC. Residues: CASSYSASNLLGTQYF. The genes are TRBV6-5 and TRBJ2-5; D not resolved. With 0 bases removed from V and 7 bases from J, the gap between germline ends came to 18 bases. The germline V gene encodes CDR1 MNHEY and CDR2 SVGAGI. This CDR3 is 16 amino acids long.

This chain uses TRBV27 with TRBJ2-1, with 15 nucleotides matching TRBD2. The CDR3 length is 17 residues. Germline V gene data show CDR1 as MNHEY and CDR2 as SMNVEV (reference sequence). Trimming took 8 bases from V and 6 from J; bases not matched to a gene: 11. Here the CDR3 DNA reads TGTGCCAGCGTGGGGGGACTAGCGGGAGGTCCGCGCAATGAGCAGTTCTTC. Protein sequence: CASVGGLAGGPRNEQFF.

This clone was picked up a small number of times. The V gene is TRBV6-5, the J gene TRBJ1-3, with no clear D. CDR1 and CDR2 from the germline V gene are MNHEY and SVGAGI. The CDR3 loop spans 14 amino acids. V was clipped by 10 bases and J by 4 bases, with 17 bases between them. CDR3 protein: CATLTSASGNTIYF. The CDR3 DNA follows: TGTGCCACCTTAACATCGGCCTCCGGAAACACCATATATTTT.

Concerning this clone itself: Other DNA sequences in this specimen translate into the identical CDR3. The V gene is TRBV28, the J gene TRBJ1-2; D is ambiguous. The CDR3 has 11 amino acids. With 8 bases removed from V and 2 bases from J, the gap between germline ends came to 6 bases. The V gene's germline CDR1 is MDHEN and CDR2 SYDVKM. DNA of the CDR3: TGTGCCAGCGGGCAAAACTATGGCTACACCTTC. Protein product: CASGQNYGYTF.

Only a few counts were recorded for this clone. The chain recombines TRBV11-2 with TRBJ2-2; no reliable D call. The CDR3 has 14 residues. From germline, CDR1 is SGHAT and CDR2 FQNNGV. V was trimmed by 0 bases and J by 6 bases, leaving 8 bases between them. This CDR3 reads CASSLERSAGELFF. The DNA of the CDR3 is TGTGCCAGCAGCTTAGAACGGTCGGCCGGGGAGCTGTTTTTT. Based on the CDR3 plus reference TRBV11-2 and TRBJ2-2, the full variable domain is EAGVAQSPRYKIIEKRQSVAFWCNPISGHATLYWYQQILGQGPKLLIQFQNNGVVDDSQLPKDRFSAERLKGVDSTLKIQPAKLEDSAVYLCASSLERSAGELFFGEGSRLTVL.

The chain couples TRBV7-3 to TRBJ2-3, with D perhaps TRBD1 (5 bases). The CDR3 is 15 residues long. The germline V and J ends were trimmed by 2 bases and 10 bases, with 19 bases remaining between them. Germline CDR1 SGHTA, CDR2 FQGTGA. The DNA of the CDR3 is TGTGCCAGCAGCTTAGGCAGGGCGGTGGGGTCTCCGCAGTATTTT. Translating gives CASSLGRAVGSPQYF.

The chain combines TRBV5-4 with TRBJ2-1; 7 bases are shared with TRBD1. Germline V gives CDR1 SGHNT, CDR2 YYREEE (reference sequence). V was pared by 4 bases and J by 9 bases, with 10 bases of the junction left unmatched. The CDR3 is 14 residues long. CDR3: CASSPDRYSLEQFF. In DNA form, the CDR3 reads TGTGCCAGCAGCCCGGACAGGTACAGCCTTGAGCAGTTCTTC.

This clone occurred a few times. The chain uses TRBV18 and TRBJ2-1; 7 bases are shared with TRBD2. Germline trimming cut 6 bases from V and 6 bases from J; bases unmatched to any gene: 5. The germline gives CDR1 KGHSH, CDR2 LQKENI. This CDR3 comprises 13 residues. The CDR3 DNA follows: TGTGCCAGCTCGAGGGTAGCGGGCAATGAGCAGTTCTTC. Its translation: CASSRVAGNEQFF.

The J gene is TRBJ2-1, the V gene TRBV7-3, with TRBD2 matching over 12 bases. Germline trimming cut 5 bases from V and 6 bases from J; bases unmatched to any gene: 5. CDR1 SGHTA and CDR2 FQGTGA come from the germline V gene. This CDR3 has 15 residues. CDR3 coding DNA: TGTGCCAGCAGCGGCGGACTAGCGGGACTCAATGAGCAGTTCTTC. This sequence encodes CASSGGLAGLNEQFF.

Only one count was recorded for this clone. The chain couples TRBV18 to TRBJ1-1; 9 bases align to TRBD1. The germline V gene encodes CDR1 KGHSH and CDR2 LQKENI. Unmatched junction bases numbered 3, after V lost 6 bases and J lost 4 bases. The CDR3 covers 13 residues. The CDR3, as DNA: TGTGCCAGCTCTTGGACAGGGGCCACTGAAGCTTTCTTT. Its translation is CASSWTGATEAFF.

This clone has more than one count but fewer than ten. The chain couples TRBV7-9 to TRBJ2-3; 7 nucleotides line up with TRBD1. The CDR3 totals 16 residues. The V segment lost 8 bases and the J segment 2 bases; nucleotides outside the gene matches: 13. Germline V gene sequence: CDR1 SEHNR, CDR2 FQNEAQ (reference sequence). The CDR3 loop reads CASQAPTGVITDTQYF. Here the CDR3 DNA reads TGTGCCAGCCAGGCACCCACAGGGGTTATCACAGATACGCAGTATTTT.

This clone was seen more than once but under ten times. CDR3 DNA sequence: TGTGCCAGCAGACCTCACGGGACTTACTCCTACGAGCAGTACTTC. Residues: CASRPHGTYSYEQYF. This rearrangement joins TRBV28 to TRBJ2-7; weak D call: TRBD2 (6 bases). Trimming shortened V by 6 bases and J by 0 bases, and 15 bases separated the two germline ends. Germline V gene lookup returns CDR1 MDHEN and CDR2 SYDVKM. CDR3 length: 15 residues.